The 29 T cell receptor beta chains below come from one sample, sequenced in a study of spatial heterogeneity in lung cancer. TCRdb used MiXCR to reprocess the 5' RACE reads, holding one entry per CDR3 protein. The sample holds 20,000 to 25,000 distinct CDR3 sequences, around 7% seen once. As for time point: sample taken at primary tumor resection. The sequenced sample was PBMCs, obtained at surgery. The receptors shown here come from a male donor with early-stage non-small cell lung cancer.

This clonotype showed up just once. The genes are TRBV6-6 and TRBJ2-2; 13 bases agree with TRBD2. Losses at the gene ends were 6 bases for V and 7 bases for J; bases not matched to a gene: 11. Germline lookup yields CDR1 MNHNY and CDR2 SVGAGI (reference sequence). This CDR3 region has 17 residues. This CDR3 is CASSDPLAGGPGGELFF. DNA of the CDR3: TGTGCCAGCAGCGATCCACTAGCGGGGGGGCCCGGCGGGGAGCTGTTTTTT.

The chain joins TRBV9 to TRBJ1-1; D is unclear. CDR3 length: 13 residues. Trimming shortened V by 0 bases and J by 4 bases, and 7 bases separated the two germline ends. Germline V lookup: CDR1 SGDLS, CDR2 YYNGEE. CDR3 in amino acids: CASSVERATEAFF. The CDR3 DNA reads TGTGCCAGCAGCGTAGAGAGGGCCACTGAAGCTTTCTTT. The complete variable domain, with remaining parts taken from reference TRBV9 and TRBJ1-1, reads DSGVTQTPKHLITATGQRVTLRCSPRSGDLSVYWYQQSLDQGLQFLIQYYNGEERAKGNILERFSAQQFPDLHSELNLSSLELGDSALYFCASSVERATEAFFGQGTRLTVV.

This clonotype was detected many times. The CDR3 bases are TGTGCCAGCAGCTTAGGATTTAGGCCACAGGATGGCACAGATACGCAGTATTTT. Protein product: CASSLGFRPQDGTDTQYF. The chain combines TRBV7-8 with TRBJ2-3; maybe TRBD1 (5 bases). Germline lookup yields CDR1 SGHVS and CDR2 FQNEAQ. V lost 1 base and J lost 1, with 18 bases in between. The CDR3 sequence is 18 residues long.

This clonotype was seen more than once but under ten times. The V call is TRBV12-3 or TRBV12-4, the J call TRBJ1-1; D is perhaps TRBD1 (5 bases). This CDR3 has 13 amino acids. The ends were cut back, 6 bases at V and 6 bases at J, with 14 bases in the middle. The CDR3 nucleotides read TGTGCCAGCAGCCCTACCAGGGTGTCTGAAGCTTTCTTT. It encodes CASSPTRVSEAFF.

This clonotype was picked up many times. The chain combines TRBV20-1 with TRBJ1-2; no firm D call. The length of the CDR3 is 13 residues. V gave up 0 bases and J gave up 0 bases, with 5 bases separating them. The germline gives CDR1 DFQATT, CDR2 SNEGSKA (reference sequence). The CDR3 spells CSARDQTNYGYTF. The CDR3 DNA sequence: TGCAGTGCTAGAGATCAGACTAACTATGGCTACACCTTC.

This clonotype was found many times. The J gene is TRBJ2-3, the V gene TRBV28; unclear D gene. Germline assignment: CDR1 MDHEN and CDR2 SYDVKM. The CDR3 has 14 amino acids. Trimming shortened V by 4 bases and J by 4 bases, and 12 bases separated the two germline ends. CDR3 DNA sequence: TGTGCCAGCAGTTCAACACTTAGTGCAGATACGCAGTATTTT. Translated: CASSSTLSADTQYF.

This clonotype is classed as medium-sized. The chain recombines TRBV10-1 with TRBJ2-1, with 10 positions matching TRBD2. Trimming removed 10 bases from V and 9 bases from J; junction bases left unmatched: 9. CDR3 length: 13 amino acids. Germline V lookup: CDR1 WNHNN, CDR2 SYGVQD (reference sequence). CDR3 nucleotides: TGCGCCACCGGAGCGGGGGGGCTAAGTGAGCAGTTCTTC. It is translated as CATGAGGLSEQFF.

This clonotype has at least ten counts. This chain joins TRBV5-1 and TRBJ2-2; D unresolved. This CDR3 is 13 amino acids long. The V gene lost 2 bases and the J gene lost 4 bases, with 6 bases spanning the gap. Germline V gene sequence: CDR1 SGHRS, CDR2 YFSETQ. The DNA for the CDR3 is TGCGCCAGCAGCTTCGTAGGCACCGGGGAGCTGTTTTTT. Its protein is CASSFVGTGELFF.

This clonotype was counted many times. V is TRBV7-8 and J is TRBJ1-2; TRBD1 aligns across 8 bases. Per germline, CDR1 SGHVS and CDR2 FQNEAQ. The V gene end was trimmed by 5 bases and the J gene end by 2 bases; junction bases not matched to a gene: 4. This CDR3 is 14 amino acids long. CDR3 DNA sequence: TGTGCCAGCAGCCAAAACAGGGGGAACTATGGCTACACCTTC. Its protein product is CASSQNRGNYGYTF. Using reference TRBV7-8 and TRBJ1-2 for the parts outside the CDR3, the full variable domain is GAGVSQSPRYKVAKRGQDVALRCDPISGHVSLFWYQQALGQGPEFLTYFQNEAQLDKSGLPSDRFFAERPEGSVSTLKIQRTQQEDSAVYLCASSQNRGNYGYTFGSGTRLTVV.

At least ten counts were recorded for this clonotype. The CDR3 DNA follows: TGCAGTGCTAGCGGGAATGCACTAGCCTTTTCTGTCGAGCAGTACGTC. This sequence encodes CSASGNALAFSVEQYV. This sequence joins TRBV20-1 and TRBJ2-7, with D perhaps matching TRBD2 (6 bases). Germline V gene sequence: CDR1 DFQATT, CDR2 SNEGSKA (reference sequence). Trimming stripped 3 bases from V and 6 bases from J, with 24 bases between. The CDR3 runs to 16 residues.

The chain combines TRBV3-1 with TRBJ1-2; D gene unclear. The CDR3 runs 13 residues. Germline CDR1 is LGHDT and CDR2 is YNNKEL (reference sequence). Deletions cut 0 bases from V and 4 bases from J, with 6 bases between. CDR3 amino acids: CASSQDESYGYTF. As DNA, the CDR3 is TGTGCCAGCAGCCAAGATGAAAGCTATGGCTACACCTTC.

This clonotype was seen many times. This rearrangement joins TRBV27 to TRBJ2-2, with D unresolved. Trimming removed 6 bases from V and 5 bases from J, with 13 bases in between. Looked up from germline, CDR1 is MNHEY and CDR2 is SMNVEV (reference sequence). The CDR3 runs to 14 residues. This CDR3 is CASSLTLGTGELFF. The CDR3 bases are TGTGCCAGCAGCCTGACACTGGGAACCGGGGAGCTGTTTTTT.

Within the sample, this clonotype is large (0.1 to 1%). The chain is built from TRBV6-2 or TRBV6-3 and TRBJ2-3; TRBD2 agrees at 9 bases. CDR1 MNHEY and CDR2 SVGEGT come from the germline V gene. The CDR3 has 16 amino acids. The J segment lost 2 bases and the V segment lost 8 bases, leaving 11 bases of the junction unmatched. The CDR3 bases are TGTGCCAGCTCCCGGGTAGCGGGAGCCTACACAGATACGCAGTATTTT. This encodes CASSRVAGAYTDTQYF.

This clonotype was found many times. CDR3 in DNA: TGCAGTGCCAGGACCGGGACAGGCTCCTACGAGCAGTACTTC. This encodes CSARTGTGSYEQYF. The chain employs TRBV20-1 and TRBJ2-7; TRBD1 matches 8 bases. The CDR3 covers 14 residues. Trimming at V came to 6 bases and at J to 0 bases, leaving 7 bases not matched to a gene. Germline V gene sequence: CDR1 DFQATT, CDR2 SNEGSKA (reference sequence).

By sample share, this clonotype is medium-sized. The chain has TRBV20-1 and TRBJ1-5, with D perhaps TRBD1 (6 bases). Trimming removed 1 base at V and 12 bases at J, with 10 bases between. Germline CDR1 and CDR2: DFQATT and SNEGSKA (reference sequence). CDR3 length: 11 residues. CDR3 sequence reads: CSARGGANQHF. CDR3 nucleotides: TGCAGTGCTAGAGGGGGGGCGAACCAGCATTTT.

This clonotype has a handful of counts. This chain uses TRBV20-1 with TRBJ2-4; 7 nucleotides align to TRBD1. The CDR3 has 14 amino acids. Germline CDR1 reads DFQATT; CDR2 reads SNEGSKA (reference sequence). V shed 4 bases, J shed 1 base, and the junction held 4 bases outside the gene matches. The CDR3 coding sequence is TGCAGTGCTACGGACAGGATGGCCAAAAACATTCAGTACTTC. It is translated as CSATDRMAKNIQYF.

This clonotype was seen at least ten times. The V gene is TRBV7-2, the J gene TRBJ2-2; D assignment may be TRBD1 or TRBD2 (5 bases each). The CDR3 sequence is 16 residues long. V was cut by 5 bases and J by 2 bases, with 15 bases left in between. CDR1 is SGHTA and CDR2 is FQGNSA in the germline V gene. In DNA form, the CDR3 reads TGTGCCAGCAGCCGAAGTACGGGGCAAAACACCGGGGAGCTGTTTTTT. The encoded protein is CASSRSTGQNTGELFF. The full variable domain, its missing parts supplied by reference TRBV7-2 and TRBJ2-2, is GAGVSQSPSNKVTEKGKDVELRCDPISGHTALYWYRQSLGQGLEFLIYFQGNSAPDKSGLPSDRFSAERTGGSVSTLTIQRTQQEDSAVYLCASSRSTGQNTGELFFGEGSRLTVL.

This clonotype was counted at least ten times. The chain combines TRBV20-1 with TRBJ2-1; the match to TRBD2 covers 15 bases. The CDR3 runs to 17 residues. V gave up 3 bases and J gave up 8 bases; unmatched junction bases: 11. Germline loops: CDR1 DFQATT, CDR2 SNEGSKA (reference sequence). The CDR3 is CSASSPGLAGGPYEQFF. The CDR3 region has the DNA TGCAGTGCTAGTTCCCCAGGACTAGCGGGAGGGCCGTATGAGCAGTTCTTC.

This clonotype was seen ten or more times. The V and J genes are TRBV10-3 and TRBJ2-2, with D hard to call. Germline CDR1 and CDR2: ENHRY and SYGVKD. V lost 3 bases and J 2 bases, leaving 7 bases between the germline ends. The CDR3 is 14 residues long. CDR3 DNA: TGTGCCATCAGTGACAGGATAAACACCGGGGAGCTGTTTTTT. Translation gives CAISDRINTGELFF.

By share, this clonotype counts as medium-sized. The chain links TRBV12-3 or TRBV12-4 to TRBJ2-1; TRBD2 matches at 12 bases. Unmatched junction bases numbered 6, after V lost 8 bases and J lost 4 bases. The CDR3 has 15 amino acids. The CDR3 coding sequence is TGTGCCAGCGGCCCGGGACTAGCGGGTTACAATGAGCAGTTCTTC. Translating gives CASGPGLAGYNEQFF.

This clonotype was counted ten times or more. This chain connects TRBV28 to TRBJ1-4; perhaps TRBD1 as D (6 bases). Germline assignment: CDR1 MDHEN and CDR2 SYDVKM. V was pared by 5 bases and J by 7 bases, with 17 bases between. This CDR3 is 15 amino acids long. The chain's CDR3 is CASSRSGDLGEKLFF. CDR3 in DNA: TGTGCCAGCAGTCGTTCAGGGGATTTGGGTGAAAAACTGTTTTTT.

This clonotype came up a few times. The gene calls are TRBV20-1 and TRBJ2-2; no clear D gene. This CDR3 comprises 16 residues. Between the trimmed V and J ends, which lost 5 bases and 4 bases, there was a span of 20 bases. Germline loops: CDR1 DFQATT, CDR2 SNEGSKA (reference sequence). DNA of the CDR3: TGCAGTGCTGCTCCGGTAGAAAATGGACCCACCGGGGAGCTGTTTTTT. This sequence encodes CSAAPVENGPTGELFF.

This clonotype was found many times. V and J are TRBV7-6 and TRBJ2-1, with a weak D call TRBD2 (6 bases). Germline CDR1 reads SGHVS; CDR2 reads FNYEAQ. The CDR3 spans 16 residues. V lost 0 bases to trimming and J lost 6 bases, with 15 bases between them. CDR3 in amino acids: CASSLAGGVTPNEQFF. The CDR3 DNA is TGTGCCAGCAGCTTAGCGGGCGGGGTTACCCCCAATGAGCAGTTCTTC.

There are a few counts of this clonotype. J is TRBJ1-1 and V is TRBV5-1, with D unresolved. Trimming shortened V by 1 base and J by 1 base, and 5 bases separated the two germline ends. Germline lookup yields CDR1 SGHRS and CDR2 YFSETQ. This CDR3 region has 13 residues. The CDR3 DNA reads as TGCGCCAGCAGCTTGCATGAGAACACTGAAGCTTTCTTT. It is translated as CASSLHENTEAFF.

The chain is built from TRBV20-1 and TRBJ2-1; a weak D match, TRBD2 (5 bases). Germline CDR1 reads DFQATT; CDR2 reads SNEGSKA (reference sequence). Trimming took off 0 bases at V and 2 bases at J, with 8 bases between the two ends. The CDR3 runs to 14 residues. CDR3 sequence reads: CSARDAGTYNEQFF. In DNA, the CDR3 is TGCAGTGCTAGAGATGCGGGTACCTACAATGAGCAGTTCTTC.

The V and J genes are TRBV5-1 and TRBJ1-1; TRBD1 agrees at 7 bases. The ends lost 5 bases at V and 0 bases at J; junction bases unmatched: 1. Germline V CDR1 and CDR2: SGHRS, YFSETQ. CDR3 length equals 13 residues. The CDR3 reads CASRGTVNTEAFF. CDR3 in DNA: TGCGCCAGCAGGGGGACAGTGAACACTGAAGCTTTCTTT.

This clonotype ranks as medium-sized. This sequence joins TRBV2 and TRBJ1-1, with D possibly being TRBD1 (5 bases). Trimming pared 4 bases from V and 4 bases from J, leaving 16 bases between. This CDR3 contains 15 residues. Germline values: CDR1 SNHLY, CDR2 FYNNEI. CDR3 sequence (DNA): TGTGCCAGCAGTGTGACTGACAGAGGGAGCACTGAAGCTTTCTTT. It translates to CASSVTDRGSTEAFF.

In its sample, this clonotype was seen many times. V and J are TRBV18 and TRBJ2-7; tentative D call: TRBD1 (7 bases). Germline V gives CDR1 KGHSH, CDR2 LQKENI. This CDR3 region has 18 residues. Trimming shortened V by 3 bases and J by 3 bases, and 24 bases separated the two germline ends. CDR3 sequence: CASSPRAHGPGGIYEQYV. The CDR3 DNA reads TGTGCCAGCTCACCGAGGGCACACGGGCCAGGGGGGATCTACGAGCAGTACGTC.

The table lists this clonotype with a few counts. This chain uses TRBV6-1 with TRBJ2-3, with 7 bases lining up with TRBD2. The CDR3 is 15 residues long. V lost 1 base, J lost 3 bases, and 4 bases stayed unmatched. Germline CDR1 MNHNS, CDR2 SASEGT. For the CDR3, the DNA is TGTGCCAGCAGTGAAGGCTACGGGAGGACAGATACGCAGTATTTT. Its protein product is CASSEGYGRTDTQYF.